The present entry profiles one T cell receptor (beta chain) with its context. Antigen: not known. With a J-beta primer mix and a sample-barcoded 5' primer, a second PCR ran about 7 to 11 cycles. Each cDNA molecule was tagged by a template-switch adaptor with 12 random nucleotides. TCRdb fed the 5' RACE reads into MiXCR, producing one record per CDR3 protein. The data show approximately 800,000 distinct CDR3 sequences, under 80% seen once. The sample belongs to a study of blood T cells in healthy people across ages. Investigators took around 11 milliliters of peripheral blood from every donor. Isolation per sample recovered at least 6 million PBMCs. Germline V gene data show CDR1 as LGHNA and CDR2 as YNFKEQ. The CDR3 contains 16 residues. V was clipped by 1 base and J by 4 bases; unmatched bases: 8. Findings and caveats of the study: The donors' CMV status was not determined, possibly confounding changes in expanded clonotypes.

The source material was blood. V and J are TRBV4-2 and TRBJ2-7, with 9 positions matching TRBD2. This clonotype was obtained from a man aged 25-40 years in good health. Here the CDR3 DNA reads TGTGCCAGCAGCCAAGTCTCAGCGGGGGGCGCGTACGAGCAGTACTTC. Protein product: CASSQVSAGGAYEQYF.